Below, 14 T cell receptor beta chains from the same sample are listed, as sequenced in a study of cytotoxic CD8 clonotypes in ibrutinib-treated CLL (dated by TCRdb to about 2021). Reading the label with the study, this specimen's time point is: approximately eleven months on ibrutinib. The method was the immunoSEQ multiplex PCR assay. TCRdb limited this immuneACCESS table to in-frame rearrangements with V and J called. A share of clones is missing; checked studies link under half to unresolved V genes, and the rest is unexplained. The table for this sample lists some 93,000 clones; almost 80% of them were counted only once. 25% to 40% of the sample lies in the top ten. Sample: PBMCs, taken after 12 months of ibrutinib treatment. The receptors come from a human donor with chronic lymphocytic leukemia.

This clone was seen a few times. The chain joins TRBV11-1 to TRBJ2-5, with TRBD2 matching 9 bases. Germline V gene lookup returns CDR1 SGHAT and CDR2 FQDESV (reference sequence). V lost 7 bases to trimming and J lost 1 base; unmatched junction nucleotides: 7. This CDR3 spans 15 amino acids. CDR3 loop: CASNILAGAQETQYF. The CDR3 nucleotides read TGTGCCAGCAACATTTTAGCGGGGGCCCAAGAGACCCAGTACTTC. Drawing the rest from reference TRBV11-1 and TRBJ2-5, the complete variable domain is EAEVAQSPRYKITEKSQAVAFWCDPISGHATLYWYRQILGQGPELLVQFQDESVVDDSQLPKDRFSAERLKGVDSTLKIQPAELGDSAMYLCASNILAGAQETQYFGPGTRLLVL.

The chain employs TRBV11-3 and TRBJ1-1, with D hard to call. Trimming took 3 bases from V and 4 from J, leaving 12 bases between them. The CDR3 spans 14 residues. The germline V gene encodes CDR1 SGHNT and CDR2 YENEEA. This CDR3 is CASSFSKGGTEAFF. The CDR3 coding sequence is TGTGCCAGCAGCTTTTCGAAGGGAGGCACTGAAGCTTTCTTT.

This clone was detected a few times. The rearrangement joins TRBV5-4 to TRBJ2-3; tentatively, D is TRBD2 (5 bases). V gave up 6 bases and J gave up 0 bases, with 20 bases separating them. Germline V gives CDR1 SGHNT, CDR2 YYREEE (reference sequence). This CDR3 has 17 residues. CDR3 DNA: TGTGCCAGCACCCGTCGGGATGTATCCTCTAGCACAGATACGCAGTATTTT. Translation: CASTRRDVSSSTDTQYF.

The chain combines TRBV6-1 with TRBJ1-1; D unclear. The CDR3 consists of 14 residues. Between the trimmed V and J ends, which lost 3 bases and 0 bases, there was a span of 8 bases. Per the germline V gene, CDR1 is MNHNS and CDR2 is SASEGT. This chain's CDR3 is CASSEPGLNTEAFF. The CDR3 region has the DNA TGTGCCAGCAGTGAGCCGGGGTTGAACACTGAAGCTTTCTTT.

The chain combines TRBV6-6 with TRBJ2-7; possibly TRBD1 for D (6 bases). Germline CDR1 and CDR2: MNHNY and SVGAGI (reference sequence). Deletions cut 6 bases from V and 2 bases from J, with 17 bases between. The CDR3 runs to 15 residues. Here the CDR3 DNA reads TGTGCCAGCAGCACCGGGACAACGACACCCTACGAGCAGTACTTC. It specifies CASSTGTTTPYEQYF.

The chain couples TRBV7-9 to TRBJ1-1; 8 bases map to TRBD1. Per germline, CDR1 SEHNR and CDR2 FQNEAQ (reference sequence). The CDR3 consists of 16 residues. Trimming cost V 5 bases and J 0 bases; bases outside gene matches: 8. The CDR3 DNA sequence: TGTGCCAGCAGCACAACCCGGACAGGGATGAACACTGAAGCTTTCTTT. Its translation: CASSTTRTGMNTEAFF.

The chain recombines TRBV5-1 with TRBJ2-1, with 7 bases identical to TRBD1. The germline CDR1 and CDR2 sequences are SGHRS and YFSETQ. The CDR3 totals 15 residues. V shed 3 bases and J 1 base; nucleotides not matched to a gene: 4. The CDR3 DNA sequence: TGCGCCAGCAGCTCGACAGGGCGTTCCTACAATGAGCAGTTCTTC. Protein product: CASSSTGRSYNEQFF. Drawing the rest from reference TRBV5-1 and TRBJ2-1, the complete variable domain is KAGVTQTPRYLIKTRGQQVTLSCSPISGHRSVSWYQQTPGQGLQFLFEYFSETQRNKGNFPGRFSGRQFSNSRSEMNVSTLELGDSALYLCASSSTGRSYNEQFFGPGTRLTVL.

The genes are TRBV7-2 and TRBJ1-2; D perhaps matches TRBD1 (5 bases). This CDR3 is built from 14 residues. The germline V gene has CDR1 SGHTA and CDR2 FQGNSA. With 0 bases removed from V and 6 bases from J, the gap between germline ends came to 11 bases. CDR3 nucleotides: TGTGCCAGCAGCTTAGCTGGGGCCCCTCATGGCTACACCTTC. Translating gives CASSLAGAPHGYTF.

This clone was recorded a few times. The chain has TRBV7-9 and TRBJ2-4; 8 bases line up with TRBD2. The CDR3 is 12 residues long. CDR1 is SEHNR, CDR2 FQNEAQ, per germline (reference sequence). Trimming cost V 5 bases and J 9 bases; bases outside gene matches: 3. The CDR3 nucleotides are TGTGCCAGCAGCGGACTAGCTGGCATTCAGTACTTC. Encoded protein: CASSGLAGIQYF.

The rearrangement uses TRBV9 and TRBJ2-5; 13 bases map to TRBD2. The length of the CDR3 is 18 residues. V trimming: 3 bases; J trimming: 7 bases; junction bases outside the gene matches: 15. Germline assignment: CDR1 SGDLS and CDR2 YYNGEE. The CDR3 nucleotides are TGTGCCAGCAGCGACCTCGGACTAGCGGGGGCCGAGTATGGGACCCAGTACTTC. It codes for CASSDLGLAGAEYGTQYF.

J is TRBJ1-5 and V is TRBV18, with D perhaps TRBD1 (6 bases). The germline V gene encodes CDR1 KGHSH and CDR2 LQKENI. The CDR3 loop spans 13 amino acids. V was clipped by 4 bases and J by 4 bases, with 8 bases between them. Here the CDR3 reads CASSRGPNQPQHF. The CDR3 DNA sequence: TGTGCCAGCTCACGGGGGCCGAATCAGCCCCAGCATTTT.

The rearrangement links TRBV7-2 to TRBJ2-1; no definite D call. The germline V gene encodes CDR1 SGHTA and CDR2 FQGNSA. V was cut by 3 bases and J by 4 bases, with 7 bases left in between. The CDR3 is made up of 13 amino acids. In DNA form, the CDR3 reads TGTGCCAGCAGCTTGTCTCAGTACAATGAGCAGTTCTTC. The encoded protein is CASSLSQYNEQFF.

This chain uses TRBV14 with TRBJ2-5, with unresolved D. CDR1 and CDR2 (germline): SGHDN, FVKESK. Trimming took off 4 bases at V and 5 bases at J, with 17 bases between the two ends. The CDR3 length is 15 residues. CDR3 residues: CASSPGDWGRETQYF. The CDR3 nucleotides are TGTGCCAGCAGCCCCGGTGACTGGGGAAGGGAGACCCAGTACTTC.

V usage is TRBV5-8 and J usage is TRBJ2-5, with 9 bases that match TRBD1. V shed 5 bases, J shed 1 base, and the junction held 6 bases outside the gene matches. In germline, CDR1 is SGHTS, CDR2 YDEGEE. The CDR3 spans 15 residues. This CDR3 reads CASSTRTGVQETQYF. The CDR3 DNA sequence: TGTGCCAGCAGTACCCGGACAGGGGTCCAAGAGACCCAGTACTTC.